This T cell receptor (beta chain) was observed in a study of blood T cell repertoires in COVID-19 (dated by TCRdb to about 2020). Some background on the complete study: Collaborator samples came from the United States, Italy and Spain and covered acute and convalescent phases of COVID-19. The material from the prospective study consisted of cDNA or gDNA derived from T cells, B-cell-depleted T cells, or PBMCs. Subjects who had been exposed to COVID-19, were actively infected with it, or had recovered from it provided the deeply sampled blood TCRbeta repertoires that made up the dataset. The repertoires were released in a freely available public database intended as a resource for research on the immune response to SARS-CoV-2. The samples were drawn from two sources: the first 160 participants of the ongoing ImmuneRACE study, and 1,200 or so subjects contributed by 6 global collaborators. The sample metadata nearly always contained a de-identified subject ID, COVID-19 status, age in years and sex. HLA class I and class II types, where available, came from metadata supplied by the sample provider rather than from assay-based typing.

TCRbeta CDR3 regions were amplified from genomic DNA using the immunoSEQ Assay, a bias-controlled multiplex PCR. Processing in the source paper ran as follows. The number of nucleated cells in each sample was estimated by amplification of reference gene primers within the assay. Sequence reads were collapsed and filtered to measure the absolute abundance of every unique TCRbeta CDR3 rearrangement. For each sample, productive Simpson clonality was calculated as the square root of Simpson's diversity index over productive rearrangements. TCRdb retrieved this table from immuneACCESS and kept in-frame rearrangements only. Not all clones are present; in checked studies, unresolved V genes account for under half, and no reason is known for the remainder. The V and J calls and clone size were taken over from that table, and D and trimming were inferred from the DNA. The sample contains about 180,000 clones, approximately 88% of them found a single time. The ten largest account for 9% to 10% of the sample.

Study-wide conclusions, independent of this receptor: The amount of clinical and demographic metadata varied by source and participant and was provided uncurated.

As concerns this clone: No cognate antigen has been identified for it. Base-call qualities are not available, and no considerably larger clone is one nucleotide away.

The CDR3, cysteine through phenylalanine, is 17 amino acids long. Only CDR3 DNA is held: 51 bases, read in frame from base 1. The germline V and J ends show losses of 0 bases and 7 bases respectively, and no gene match explains 13 bases of the junction. CDR1 and CDR2, per the germline V gene (reference sequence), are SGHNT and YYREEE. Enrolling through a virtual design, the prospective study's participants ranged in age from roughly 18 to 90 years and lived across roughly 24 United States geographic areas. In the prospective study, participants were assigned to cohorts based on the clinical history participants reported in a screening survey and a study questionnaire. Recovered participants in ImmuneRACE Cohort 3 were defined as having two consecutive negative NP/OP PCR tests, clearance from a healthcare professional, or resolution of symptoms. In the prospective study, mobile phlebotomists collected whole blood, serum and a nasopharyngeal or oropharyngeal swab from each participant. Additional blood draws and questionnaires over a 2-month period could optionally be provided by prospective study participants. Before DNA extraction, prospective study blood samples were shipped either frozen or at room temperature.

The rearrangement joined TRBV5-4 to TRBJ1-1; 9 bases in between match TRBD1. The sequence was obtained from a woman aged 18-29 years who had recovered from COVID-19. Sample: PBMCs or T cells enriched from blood (not recorded which). This receptor has the CDR3 CASSLGRPRDRADEAFF. The DNA sequence follows: TGTGCCAGCAGCTTGGGGAGACCCCGGGACAGGGCAGATGAAGCTTTCTTT.